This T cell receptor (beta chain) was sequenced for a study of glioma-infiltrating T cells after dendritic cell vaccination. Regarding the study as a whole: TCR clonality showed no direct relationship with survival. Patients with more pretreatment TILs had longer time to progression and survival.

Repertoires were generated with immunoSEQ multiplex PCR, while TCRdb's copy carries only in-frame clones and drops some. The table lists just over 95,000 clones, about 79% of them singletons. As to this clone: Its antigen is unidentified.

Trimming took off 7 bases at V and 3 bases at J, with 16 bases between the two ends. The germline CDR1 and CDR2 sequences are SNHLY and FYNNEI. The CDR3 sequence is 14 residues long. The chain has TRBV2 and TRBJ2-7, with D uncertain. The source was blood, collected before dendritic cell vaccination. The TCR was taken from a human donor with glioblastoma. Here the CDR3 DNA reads TGTGCCAGCACCCGAGGCAGTTCCGTCTACGAGCAGTACTTC. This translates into CASTRGSSVYEQYF. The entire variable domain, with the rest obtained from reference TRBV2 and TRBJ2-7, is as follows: EPEVTQTPSHQVTQMGQEVILRCVPISNHLYFYWYRQILGQKVEFLVSFYNNEISEKSEIFDDQFSVERPDGSNFTLKIRSTKLEDSAMYFCASTRGSSVYEQYFGPGTRLTVT.